Here is one T cell receptor (beta chain) with its context. Its specificity is unknown. Germline V gives CDR1 SGHTA, CDR2 FQGTGA. The ends were cut back, 4 bases at V and 3 bases at J, with 16 bases in the middle. There are 16 residues in the CDR3. General observations from the study: The TCR gene usage of tumor memory CD4+ T cells clustered together with blood and lymph node memory CD4+ cells and with lymph node naive CD4+ cells. The larger-cohort validation was restricted to a single TCR beta V-J rearrangement rather than whole repertoires.

Full-length variable regions came from constant-region reverse primers plus semi-nested Nested Universal Primer A PCR. TCRdb redid the calling of the 5' RACE reads with MiXCR, one entry per CDR3 protein. Of around 9,000 distinct CDR3 sequences listed, around 63% are singletons. Sequenced material: tumor-infiltrating naive CD4+ T cells sorted from the breast tumor. As to subset: naive CD4+ T cells, CD4+CD45RA+CD25-. The V and J genes are TRBV7-3 and TRBJ2-1, with D possibly called TRBD1 or TRBD2 (5 bases each). This receptor was identified in a female donor with breast cancer. CDR3 bases: TGTGCCAGCAGCTCCGGGACGAACCGAGGCTACAATGAGCAGTTCTTC. As protein: CASSSGTNRGYNEQFF.